The present T cell receptor beta chain was sequenced within a study of metastatic and nonmetastatic thyroid tumors. Study-wide findings and caveats: Relative to benign nodules, malignant thyroid tumors were reportedly characterized by significantly elevated TCR beta diversity in blood and tumor.

TCRdb reassembled clones from the PCR reads with MiXCR. The top ten hold approximately 8.8% of the sample, which has about 39,000 clones, over 10% seen once. The table lists this clone with many counts. Its antigen is as yet unknown. The V and J ends lost 0 bases and 3 bases respectively, with 5 bases between them. The CDR3 length is 14 residues. CDR1 LGHNA and CDR2 YSLEER come from the germline V gene. No patient had received any treatment before thyroid surgery. The origin of this receptor is a male donor with papillary thyroid cancer or a benign thyroid nodule (not recorded which). Some clones in this sample may be carry-over from other donors' samples. Material: blood. The chain has TRBV4-3 and TRBJ2-2, with D possibly TRBD1 on 5 matching bases. In DNA, the CDR3 is TGCGCCAGCAGCCAAGACAGGGACACCGGGGAGCTGTTTTTT. Encoded protein: CASSQDRDTGELFF.